This T cell receptor (beta chain) was sequenced in a study of identical twins. This clonotype was counted between two and nine times. Its antigen is not known. This CDR3 has 15 residues. The germline gives CDR1 SGHRS, CDR2 YFSETQ. Trimming removed 3 bases from V and 5 bases from J; junction bases left unmatched: 8. One entry per CDR3 protein results from TCRdb running MiXCR on the 5' RACE reads. Of more than 400,000 distinct CDR3 sequences listed, approximately 16% are singletons. Study-level points and caveats: Compared with models, monozygotic twins showed more out-of-frame TCR alpha sharing. In cord blood, abundant beta clonotypes had fewer insertions; memory showed no trend. The study found weaker excess twin sharing in beta out-of-frame sequences.

The sample was also reused in another study, on yellow fever vaccine responses in identical twins.

The specimen sequenced was CD4+ T cells sorted from blood. The V gene is TRBV5-1, the J gene TRBJ1-2, with TRBD1 matching over 9 bases. This receptor was identified in a woman aged 18-29 years in good health. The CDR3 sequence: CASSSRGQGNYGYTF. For the CDR3, the DNA is TGCGCCAGCAGCTCAAGGGGACAGGGAAATTATGGCTACACCTTC.